The 13 T cell receptor beta chains reported below all come from one sample, sequenced in a study of OX40 agonist ivuxolimab in advanced cancers. Sequenced by immunoSEQ multiplex PCR; TCRdb stores in-frame clones only, minus some. The sample includes 96,000 or so clones, 90% of them seen just once. The sample was CD4+ or CD8+ T cells sorted from blood, taken in a trial of the OX40 agonist ivuxolimab. Receptor source: an adult with an advanced solid tumor such as melanoma, head and neck, liver or kidney cancer.

The CDR3 DNA reads TGTGCCAGCAGCTTAAGGGGGGAATTGGAAGAGCAGTACTTC. Its translation is CASSLRGELEEQYF. The gene calls are TRBV11-3 and TRBJ2-7, with D perhaps assigned TRBD1 or TRBD2 (6 bases each). The CDR3 consists of 14 residues. V dropped 2 bases and J dropped 7 bases, with 15 bases sitting between them. The germline CDR1 and CDR2 sequences are SGHNT and YENEEA.

This chain connects TRBV7-9 to TRBJ1-1, with D hard to call. Trimming stripped 1 base from V and 6 bases from J, with 15 bases between. This CDR3 contains 15 residues. Germline CDR1 reads SEHNR; CDR2 reads FQNEAQ (reference sequence). CDR3 sequence (DNA): TGTGCCAGCAGCTTAGTAATCCGTGAGGTGGCTGAAGCTTTCTTT. Residues: CASSLVIREVAEAFF.

A few counts support this clone. V is TRBV2 and J is TRBJ1-2; the D is unclear. Germline values: CDR1 SNHLY, CDR2 FYNNEI. The CDR3 contains 14 residues. V was shortened by 5 bases and J by 7 bases, with 17 bases between the two germline ends. The DNA of the CDR3 is TGTGCCAGCAGTTTCCCCTCCGTGGGAGGTGGCTACACCTTC. Translated: CASSFPSVGGGYTF.

This chain links TRBV7-9 with TRBJ2-1; a possible D gene is TRBD1 (6 bases). V was shortened by 2 bases and J by 14 bases, with 13 bases between the two germline ends. From germline, CDR1 is SEHNR and CDR2 FQNEAQ (reference sequence). The CDR3 is made up of 12 amino acids. Here the CDR3 reads CASSLIGAGEFF. The CDR3 DNA follows: TGTGCCAGCAGCTTAATTGGGGCAGGGGAGTTCTTC.

The chain employs TRBV6-5 and TRBJ1-2; D gene unclear. V was trimmed by 5 bases and J by 0 bases, leaving 13 bases between them. CDR3 length: 15 residues. From germline, CDR1 is MNHEY and CDR2 SVGAGI. The CDR3: CASSRPGLTNYGYTF. CDR3 in DNA: TGTGCCAGCAGTCGTCCGGGTCTTACTAACTATGGCTACACCTTC.

This sequence joins TRBV5-1 and TRBJ2-7; no clear D. The V end lost 0 bases, the J end lost 6 bases, and 4 bases lay between the germline ends. CDR1 is SGHRS, CDR2 YFSETQ, per germline. The CDR3 is 11 amino acids. CDR3 DNA sequence: TGCGCCAGCAGCTTGGAGGGCGAGCAGTACTTC. It codes for CASSLEGEQYF. The whole variable domain, remainder taken from reference TRBV5-1 and TRBJ2-7, is KAGVTQTPRYLIKTRGQQVTLSCSPISGHRSVSWYQQTPGQGLQFLFEYFSETQRNKGNFPGRFSGRQFSNSRSEMNVSTLELGDSALYLCASSLEGEQYFGPGTRLTVT.

The rearrangement links TRBV11-3 to TRBJ2-3, with 15 nucleotides matching TRBD2. This CDR3 has 17 residues. Germline V gives CDR1 SGHNT, CDR2 YENEEA. Unmatched junction bases numbered 8, after V lost 5 bases and J lost 5 bases. CDR3 bases: TGTGCCAGCAGCCTGGGACTAGCGGGAGGAGGAATAGATACGCAGTATTTT. Its protein is CASSLGLAGGGIDTQYF.

CDR3 region: CSVEATGQGYEQYF. DNA for the CDR3: TGCAGCGTTGAAGCGACGGGACAGGGCTACGAGCAGTACTTC. The J gene is TRBJ2-7, the V gene TRBV29-1; TRBD1 agrees at 9 bases. CDR3 length: 14 residues. Trimming cost V 1 base and J 3 bases; bases outside gene matches: 4. Germline values: CDR1 SQVTM, CDR2 ANQGSEA.

The chain carries TRBV13 and TRBJ2-1, with 9 nucleotides matching TRBD2. Germline-derived CDR1 and CDR2 are PRHDT and FYEKMQ (reference sequence). This CDR3 has 17 residues. V lost 3 bases and J lost 0; bases outside the gene matches: 6. CDR3 in amino acids: CASSLEVAGDSYNEQFF. The CDR3 DNA sequence: TGTGCCAGCAGCTTGGAGGTAGCGGGAGACTCCTACAATGAGCAGTTCTTC.

The chain links TRBV30 to TRBJ1-5, with D perhaps matching TRBD1 (5 bases). The length of the CDR3 is 13 residues. Germline loops: CDR1 GTSNPN, CDR2 SVGIG (reference sequence). V gave up 0 bases and J gave up 6 bases, with 9 bases separating them. DNA of the CDR3: TGTGCCTGGAGTGTAGCCGGGGCTCAGCCCCAGCATTTT. This codes for CAWSVAGAQPQHF.

This clone was picked up a small number of times. The rearrangement uses TRBV5-1 and TRBJ1-2, with D perhaps TRBD1 (6 bases). This CDR3 has 14 residues. The germline V gene has CDR1 SGHRS and CDR2 YFSETQ. V was shortened by 0 bases and J by 3 bases, with 9 bases between the two germline ends. CDR3 residues: CASSLEGGDYGYTF. Here the CDR3 DNA reads TGCGCCAGCAGCTTGGAAGGGGGAGACTATGGCTACACCTTC.

The V gene is TRBV7-2, the J gene TRBJ2-7; unclear D gene. Germline CDR1 and CDR2: SGHTA and FQGNSA. CDR3 length equals 14 residues. Trimming removed 2 bases from V and 2 bases from J, with 10 bases in between. The CDR3 bases are TGTGCCAGCAGCTTAAGGTCCATAACCTACGAGCAGTACTTC. This encodes CASSLRSITYEQYF.

The chain couples TRBV7-8 to TRBJ1-2, with D hard to call. CDR1 is SGHVS and CDR2 is FQNEAQ in the germline V gene. This CDR3 is 16 amino acids long. V was shortened by 5 bases and J by 4 bases, with 20 bases between the two germline ends. The CDR3 protein is CASSPITSRKTYGYTF. CDR3 in DNA: TGTGCCAGCAGCCCAATCACGTCCCGAAAGACCTATGGCTACACCTTC. Full variable domain (outside the CDR3, taken from reference TRBV7-8 and TRBJ1-2): GAGVSQSPRYKVAKRGQDVALRCDPISGHVSLFWYQQALGQGPEFLTYFQNEAQLDKSGLPSDRFFAERPEGSVSTLKIQRTQQEDSAVYLCASSPITSRKTYGYTFGSGTRLTVV.